This T cell receptor beta chain was captured by sequencing in a study of shared clonotypes between healthy human individuals. Study information: Donors had three CD4 naive, three CD4 memory, two CD8 naive and one CD8 memory plate apiece. Study-wide results and limits: Generation probabilities were higher for clonotypes shared across all four sorted-subset donors than for unshared ones.

Assay used: immunoSEQ multiplex PCR; TCRdb lists only in-frame clones, some missing. Of roughly 700,000 clones listed, over 65% are singletons. CD4+ cells yielded CD45RA+ naive and CD45RA-negative memory subsets. Worth noting for this clone: Its target is not known.

V gave up 8 bases and J gave up 0 bases, with 7 bases separating them. The length of the CDR3 is 12 residues. CDR1 is SGHVS, CDR2 FNYEAQ, per germline. J is TRBJ2-5 and V is TRBV7-6; D unclear. The receptor was derived from a woman younger than 45 in good health. Sequenced material: memory CD4+ T cells sorted from blood. Subset reported: CD45RA-negative fraction. The CDR3 DNA reads TGTGCCAGCGGGGTAAACCAAGAGACCCAGTACTTC. It is translated as CASGVNQETQYF. Full variable domain (missing parts from reference TRBV7-6 and TRBJ2-5): GAGVSQSPRYKVTKRGQDVALRCDPISGHVSLYWYRQALGQGPEFLTYFNYEAQQDKSGLPNDRFSAERPEGSISTLTIQRTEQRDSAMYRCASGVNQETQYFGPGTRLLVL.